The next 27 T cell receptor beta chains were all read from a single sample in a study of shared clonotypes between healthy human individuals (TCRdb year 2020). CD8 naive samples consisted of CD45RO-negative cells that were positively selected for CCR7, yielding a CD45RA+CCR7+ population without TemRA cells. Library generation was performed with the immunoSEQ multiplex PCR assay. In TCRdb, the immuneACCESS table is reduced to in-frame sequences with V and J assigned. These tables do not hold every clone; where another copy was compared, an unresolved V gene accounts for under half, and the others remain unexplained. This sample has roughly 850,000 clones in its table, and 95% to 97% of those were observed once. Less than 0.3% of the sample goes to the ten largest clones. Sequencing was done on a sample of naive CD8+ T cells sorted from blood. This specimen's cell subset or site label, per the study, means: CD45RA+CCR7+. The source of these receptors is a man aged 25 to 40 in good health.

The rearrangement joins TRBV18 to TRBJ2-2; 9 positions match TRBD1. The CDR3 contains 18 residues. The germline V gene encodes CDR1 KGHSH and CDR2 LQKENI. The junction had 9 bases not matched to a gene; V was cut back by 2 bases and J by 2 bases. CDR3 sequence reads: CASSPRSGTGSNTGELFF. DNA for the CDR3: TGTGCCAGCTCACCAAGATCCGGGACAGGGTCAAACACCGGGGAGCTGTTTTTT.

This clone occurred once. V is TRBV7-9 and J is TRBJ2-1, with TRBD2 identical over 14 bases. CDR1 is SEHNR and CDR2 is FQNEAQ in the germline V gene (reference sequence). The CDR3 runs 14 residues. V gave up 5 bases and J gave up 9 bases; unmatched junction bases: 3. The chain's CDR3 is CASSIGLAGGEQFF. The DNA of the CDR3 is TGTGCCAGCAGCATAGGACTAGCGGGAGGTGAGCAGTTCTTC.

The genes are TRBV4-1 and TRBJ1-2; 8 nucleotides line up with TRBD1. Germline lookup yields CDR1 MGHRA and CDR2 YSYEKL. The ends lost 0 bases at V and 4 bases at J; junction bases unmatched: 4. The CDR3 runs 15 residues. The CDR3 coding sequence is TGCGCCAGCAGCCAAGAAACAGGGGGAGGCTATGGCTACACCTTC. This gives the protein CASSQETGGGYGYTF.

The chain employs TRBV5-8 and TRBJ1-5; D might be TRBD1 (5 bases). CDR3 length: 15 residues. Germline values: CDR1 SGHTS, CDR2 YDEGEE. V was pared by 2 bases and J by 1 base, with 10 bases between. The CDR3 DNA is TGTGCCAGCAGCTTTCGACAGATAAGCAATCAGCCCCAGCATTTT. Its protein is CASSFRQISNQPQHF.

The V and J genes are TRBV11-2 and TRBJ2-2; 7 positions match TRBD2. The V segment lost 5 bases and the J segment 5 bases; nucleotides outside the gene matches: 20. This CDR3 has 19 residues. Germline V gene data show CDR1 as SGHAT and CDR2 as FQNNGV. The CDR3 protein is CASSPLAWEGQLLTGELFF. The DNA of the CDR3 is TGTGCCAGCAGCCCCCTTGCGTGGGAGGGCCAGTTATTGACCGGGGAGCTGTTTTTT.

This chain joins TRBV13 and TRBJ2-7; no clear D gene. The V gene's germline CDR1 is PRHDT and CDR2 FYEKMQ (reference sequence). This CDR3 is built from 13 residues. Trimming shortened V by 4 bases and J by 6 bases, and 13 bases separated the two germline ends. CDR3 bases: TGTGCCAGCAGCTATGAAGAAATGGGCGAGCAGTACTTC. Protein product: CASSYEEMGEQYF.

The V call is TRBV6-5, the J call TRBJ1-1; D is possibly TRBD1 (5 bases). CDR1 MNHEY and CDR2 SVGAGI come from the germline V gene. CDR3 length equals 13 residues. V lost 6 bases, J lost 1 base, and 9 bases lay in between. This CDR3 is CASRAGRNTEAFF. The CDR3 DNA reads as TGTGCCAGCAGGGCGGGGCGGAACACTGAAGCTTTCTTT.

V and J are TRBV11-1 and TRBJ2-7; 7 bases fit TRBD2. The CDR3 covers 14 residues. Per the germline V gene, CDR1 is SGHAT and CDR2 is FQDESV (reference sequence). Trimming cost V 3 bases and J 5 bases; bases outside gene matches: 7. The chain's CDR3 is CASSLGGTYNEQYF. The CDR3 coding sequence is TGTGCCAGCAGCTTGGGGGGGACTTATAACGAGCAGTACTTC. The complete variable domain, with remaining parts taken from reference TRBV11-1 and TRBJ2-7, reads EAEVAQSPRYKITEKSQAVAFWCDPISGHATLYWYRQILGQGPELLVQFQDESVVDDSQLPKDRFSAERLKGVDSTLKIQPAELGDSAMYLCASSLGGTYNEQYFGPGTRLTVT.

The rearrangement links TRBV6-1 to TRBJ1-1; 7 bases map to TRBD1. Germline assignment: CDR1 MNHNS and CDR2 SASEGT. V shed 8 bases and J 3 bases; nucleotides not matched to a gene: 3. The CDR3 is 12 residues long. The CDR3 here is CASRDRYTEAFF. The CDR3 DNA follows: TGTGCCAGCCGGGACAGATACACTGAAGCTTTCTTT.

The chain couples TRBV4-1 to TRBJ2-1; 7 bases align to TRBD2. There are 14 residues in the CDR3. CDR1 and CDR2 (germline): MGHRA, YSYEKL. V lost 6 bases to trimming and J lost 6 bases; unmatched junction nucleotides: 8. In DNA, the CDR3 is TGCGCCAGCAGTGACAGCGGGACCTTCAATGAGCAGTTCTTC. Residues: CASSDSGTFNEQFF.

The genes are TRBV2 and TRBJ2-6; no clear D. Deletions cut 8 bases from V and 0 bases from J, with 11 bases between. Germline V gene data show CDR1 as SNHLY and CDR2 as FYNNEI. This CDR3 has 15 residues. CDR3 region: CASVTESSGANVLTF. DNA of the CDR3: TGTGCCAGCGTGACCGAGAGCTCTGGGGCCAACGTCCTGACTTTC.

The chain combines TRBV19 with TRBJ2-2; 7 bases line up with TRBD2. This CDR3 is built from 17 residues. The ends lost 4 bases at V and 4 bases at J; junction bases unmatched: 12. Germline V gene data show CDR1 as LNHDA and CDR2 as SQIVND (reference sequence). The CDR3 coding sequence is TGTGCCAGTAGTACGCGGCGGGACTATTCTTTCACCGGGGAGCTGTTTTTT. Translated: CASSTRRDYSFTGELFF.

The CDR3 protein is CASRTPGQGVPNDSYNEQFF. The CDR3 nucleotides are TGCGCCAGCAGAACCCCCGGACAGGGGGTTCCGAATGACTCCTACAATGAGCAGTTCTTC. V usage is TRBV4-1 and J usage is TRBJ2-1; 10 bases map to TRBD1. J gave up 0 bases and V 6 bases, and 17 bases lay outside the gene matches. Germline assignment: CDR1 MGHRA and CDR2 YSYEKL. This CDR3 is 20 amino acids long.

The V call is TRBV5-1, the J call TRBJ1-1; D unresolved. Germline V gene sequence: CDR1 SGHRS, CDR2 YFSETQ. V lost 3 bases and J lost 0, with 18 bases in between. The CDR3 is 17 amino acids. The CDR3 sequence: CASSSNGDLGLNTEAFF. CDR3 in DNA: TGCGCCAGCAGCTCAAACGGAGACTTGGGGTTGAACACTGAAGCTTTCTTT.

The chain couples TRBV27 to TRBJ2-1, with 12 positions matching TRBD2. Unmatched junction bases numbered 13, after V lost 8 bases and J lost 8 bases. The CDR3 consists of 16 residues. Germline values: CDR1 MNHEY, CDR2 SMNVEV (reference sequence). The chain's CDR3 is CASGPVRTSGIDEQFF. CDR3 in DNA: TGTGCCAGCGGGCCAGTACGGACTAGCGGGATCGATGAGCAGTTCTTC.

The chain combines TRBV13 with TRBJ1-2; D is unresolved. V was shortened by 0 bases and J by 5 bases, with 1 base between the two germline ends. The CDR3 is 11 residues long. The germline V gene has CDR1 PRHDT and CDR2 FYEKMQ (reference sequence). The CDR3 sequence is CASSLGYGYTF. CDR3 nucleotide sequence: TGTGCCAGCAGCTTAGGGTATGGCTACACCTTC.

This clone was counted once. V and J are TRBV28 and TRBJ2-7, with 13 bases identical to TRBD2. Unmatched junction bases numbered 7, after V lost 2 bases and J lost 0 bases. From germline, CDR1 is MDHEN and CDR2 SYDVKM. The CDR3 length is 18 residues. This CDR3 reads CASSLPWTSGGSSYEQYF. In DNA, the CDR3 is TGTGCCAGCAGTTTACCCTGGACTAGCGGGGGAAGCTCCTACGAGCAGTACTTC.

CDR3 sequence reads: CASRTGSNTNEKLFF. The CDR3 nucleotides read TGTGCCAGCAGGACAGGGTCAAATACTAATGAAAAACTGTTTTTT. V and J are TRBV21-1 and TRBJ1-4; TRBD1, as called in the table, went unchecked against the DNA. TRBV21-1 is labeled a pseudogene. The length of the CDR3 is 15 residues.

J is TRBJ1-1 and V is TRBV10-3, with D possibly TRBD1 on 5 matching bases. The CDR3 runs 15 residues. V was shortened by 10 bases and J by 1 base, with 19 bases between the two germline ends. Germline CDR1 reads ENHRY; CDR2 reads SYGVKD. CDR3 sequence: CATRPAGGPNTEAFF. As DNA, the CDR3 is TGTGCCACCAGACCAGCTGGGGGACCGAACACTGAAGCTTTCTTT.

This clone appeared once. CDR3 amino acids: CASSPRGITDTQYF. CDR3 nucleotides: TGCGCCAGCAGCCCCCGAGGGATCACAGATACGCAGTATTTT. The chain combines TRBV4-1 with TRBJ2-3, with D possibly being TRBD2 (5 bases). Between the trimmed V and J ends, which lost 4 bases and 2 bases, there was a span of 10 bases. The germline gives CDR1 MGHRA, CDR2 YSYEKL. The CDR3 totals 14 residues.

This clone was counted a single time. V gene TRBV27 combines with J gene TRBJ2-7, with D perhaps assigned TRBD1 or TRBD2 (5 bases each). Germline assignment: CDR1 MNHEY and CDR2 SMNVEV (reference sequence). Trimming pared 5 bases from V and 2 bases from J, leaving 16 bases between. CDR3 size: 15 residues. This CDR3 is CASSLRDGSTYEQYF. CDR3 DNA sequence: TGTGCCAGCAGTCTCCGGGACGGAAGTACCTACGAGCAGTACTTC.

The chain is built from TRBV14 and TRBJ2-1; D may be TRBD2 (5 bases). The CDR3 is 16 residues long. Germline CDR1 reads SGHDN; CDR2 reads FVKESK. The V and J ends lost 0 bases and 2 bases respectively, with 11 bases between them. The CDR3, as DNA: TGTGCCAGCAGCCAAGATGGAGGACTGGCCTACAATGAGCAGTTCTTC. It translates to CASSQDGGLAYNEQFF.

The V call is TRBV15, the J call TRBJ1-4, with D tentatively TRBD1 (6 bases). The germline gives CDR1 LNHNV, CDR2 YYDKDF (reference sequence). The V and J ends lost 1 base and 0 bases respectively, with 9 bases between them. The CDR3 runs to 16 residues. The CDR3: CATSRVSGATNEKLFF. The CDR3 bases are TGTGCCACCAGCAGAGTGTCAGGGGCAACTAATGAAAAACTGTTTTTT.

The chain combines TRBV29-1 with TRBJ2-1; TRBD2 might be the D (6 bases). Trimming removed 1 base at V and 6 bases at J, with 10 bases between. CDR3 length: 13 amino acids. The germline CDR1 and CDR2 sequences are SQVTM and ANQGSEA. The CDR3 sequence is CSVEGEVGNEQFF. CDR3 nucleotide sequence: TGCAGCGTTGAAGGGGAGGTCGGCAATGAGCAGTTCTTC.

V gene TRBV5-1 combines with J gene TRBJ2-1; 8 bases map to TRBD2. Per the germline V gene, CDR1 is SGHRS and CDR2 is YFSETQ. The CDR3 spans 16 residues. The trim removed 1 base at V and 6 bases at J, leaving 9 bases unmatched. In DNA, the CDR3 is TGCGCCAGCAGCTTGTACCAGGGACTAGACAGCAATGAGCAGTTCTTC. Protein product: CASSLYQGLDSNEQFF.

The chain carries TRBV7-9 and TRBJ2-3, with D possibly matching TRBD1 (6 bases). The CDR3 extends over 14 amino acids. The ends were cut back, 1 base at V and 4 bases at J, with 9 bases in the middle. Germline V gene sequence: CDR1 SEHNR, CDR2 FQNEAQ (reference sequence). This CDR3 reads CASSLVGGSDTQYF. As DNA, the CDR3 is TGTGCCAGCAGCTTAGTAGGGGGATCAGATACGCAGTATTTT.

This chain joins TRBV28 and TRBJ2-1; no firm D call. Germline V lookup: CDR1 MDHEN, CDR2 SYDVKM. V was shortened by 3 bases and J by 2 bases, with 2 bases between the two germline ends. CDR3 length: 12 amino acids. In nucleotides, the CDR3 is TGTGCCAGCAGTTTGGCCTACAATGAGCAGTTCTTC. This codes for CASSLAYNEQFF.